This T cell receptor beta chain was obtained from a study of blood T cell repertoires in COVID-19. Study details: Samples taken during acute and convalescent COVID-19 were collected in the United States, Italy and Spain. PBMCs, B-cell-depleted T cells, or T cells provided the cDNA or gDNA that made up the material.

Original data processing: Scientists estimated how many nucleated cells there were by amplifying reference gene primers. Measured with immunoSEQ multiplex PCR; TCRdb has only the in-frame clones, and not every one. V, J and clone size are those of that table, while D and trimming were read from the DNA. Of 150,000 to 200,000 clones listed, around 86% are singletons. The CDR3 is 13 residues long. CDR1 and CDR2 from the germline V gene are SGHTA and FQGTGA. V trimming: 5 bases; J trimming: 4 bases; junction bases outside the gene matches: 4. What was sequenced was peripheral blood. The chain employs TRBV7-3 and TRBJ2-7; 8 bases are a match to TRBD1. This receptor was taken from a man in his sixties with acute or convalescent COVID-19. The CDR3 protein is CASSQGDRYEQYF. The CDR3 region has the DNA TGTGCCAGCAGCCAGGGGGACAGGTACGAGCAGTACTTC.